Following are 10 T cell receptor beta chains from one sample sequenced in a study of T cell repertoires in cytomegalovirus infection. TCRdb itself ran the reads through MiXCR, one entry per CDR3 protein. Of about 530,000 distinct CDR3 sequences detected, about 30% appear once; the ten largest clones hold about 13%. Source material: PBMCs. The receptors here all came from a human donor in good health (CMV status not recorded). Some clones in this sample may be carry-over from other donors' samples.

The rearrangement uses TRBV4-3 and TRBJ1-4, with a tentative D call TRBD1 (6 bases). The V end lost 1 base, the J end lost 7 bases, and 16 bases lay between the germline ends. This CDR3 region has 16 residues. Germline V CDR1 and CDR2: LGHNA, YSLEER. CDR3 sequence reads: CASSQASGVGAEKLFF. In DNA, the CDR3 is TGCGCCAGCAGCCAAGCCTCAGGGGTAGGAGCTGAAAAACTGTTTTTT.

The gene calls are TRBV29-1 and TRBJ2-1; no firm D call. This CDR3 comprises 13 residues. The germline CDR1 and CDR2 sequences are SQVTM and ANQGSEA. The germline V and J ends were trimmed by 4 bases and 0 bases, with 7 bases remaining between them. The CDR3 protein is CSVVGSSYNEQFF. DNA for the CDR3: TGCAGCGTTGTAGGAAGCTCCTACAATGAGCAGTTCTTC.

This chain joins TRBV12-3 or TRBV12-4 and TRBJ1-4; D is ambiguous. V lost 8 bases, J lost 10 bases, and 17 bases lay in between. The CDR3 totals 13 residues. The DNA of the CDR3 is TGTGCCAGCGCGAAGGAGGATTCCCGAAAACTGTTTTTT. As protein: CASAKEDSRKLFF.

This clonotype was counted between two and nine times. This sequence joins TRBV7-2 and TRBJ2-1; the D is unclear. Germline V lookup: CDR1 SGHTA, CDR2 FQGNSA. Trimming removed 2 bases from V and 9 bases from J, with 8 bases in between. This CDR3 has 12 amino acids. The CDR3, as DNA: TGTGCCAGCAGCTTAATGTTTGCTGAGCAGTTCTTC. Translated, it gives CASSLMFAEQFF.

This clonotype was seen a few times. CDR3 protein: CASREGGRQFF. The CDR3 DNA reads TGTGCCAGCAGGGAAGGTGGCCGACAGTTCTTC. This chain links TRBV7-9 with TRBJ2-1; D not certain. CDR3 length: 11 amino acids. The ends were cut back, 6 bases at V and 13 bases at J, with 13 bases in the middle. Looked up from germline, CDR1 is SEHNR and CDR2 is FQNEAQ (reference sequence).

The chain links TRBV24-1 to TRBJ2-1; D may be TRBD1 or TRBD2 (5 bases each). This CDR3 has 12 residues. CDR1 is KGHDR, CDR2 SFDVKD, per germline. Trimming cost V 7 bases and J 9 bases, with 12 bases left between them. The DNA of the CDR3 is TGTGCCACCAGGGCAGAGGGGCTTGAGCAGTTCTTC. Its protein product is CATRAEGLEQFF.

This clonotype was counted a few times. The CDR3 loop reads CASSPPASGIRGAGELFF. For the CDR3, the DNA is TGCGCCAGCAGCCCCCCCGCTAGCGGGATAAGAGGCGCCGGGGAGCTGTTTTTT. This chain uses TRBV5-1 with TRBJ2-2, with 9 bases that match TRBD2. Germline V gene sequence: CDR1 SGHRS, CDR2 YFSETQ. V shed 4 bases, J shed 6 bases, and the junction held 16 bases outside the gene matches. There are 18 residues in the CDR3.

This clonotype was observed a few times. This chain uses TRBV7-6 with TRBJ1-6; TRBD1 aligns across 9 bases. This CDR3 has 15 residues. CDR1 and CDR2 from the germline V gene are SGHVS and FNYEAQ. The ends lost 4 bases at V and 6 bases at J; junction bases unmatched: 4. CDR3 sequence (DNA): TGTGCCAGCAGCTCGAACAGGGGGCCTAATTCACCCCTCCACTTT. Its protein is CASSSNRGPNSPLHF.

The J gene is TRBJ2-1, the V gene TRBV25-1; D unclear. V lost 1 base to trimming and J lost 7 bases, with 8 bases between them. This CDR3 region has 13 residues. Germline lookup yields CDR1 MGHDK and CDR2 SYGVNS. CDR3 sequence reads: CASSESSRNEQFF. The CDR3 DNA is TGTGCCAGCAGTGAATCGAGCAGGAATGAGCAGTTCTTC.

V gene TRBV6-5 combines with J gene TRBJ2-2, with 8 bases aligning to TRBD1. Germline assignment: CDR1 MNHEY and CDR2 SVGAGI. The CDR3 runs 15 residues. The V and J ends lost 7 bases and 0 bases, in that order; junction bases with no gene match: 4. The CDR3 DNA sequence: TGTGCCAGCACGCGGGGACAGGCGAACACCGGGGAGCTGTTTTTT. Protein: CASTRGQANTGELFF.